The clone carrying this T cell receptor (beta chain) was detected only a few times. Its antigen is unidentified. The sample is drawn from a study of CD8+ T cells in alopecia areata. The wider study: The duration of tofacitinib was 6 to 18 months, with 6 months off drug afterward. Findings of the study overall: Persistence of many expanded lesional clones was seen in scalp and blood during tofacitinib.

Treatment here: oral pan-JAK inhibitor, 5-10 mg twice daily. Sorting from PBMCs produced CD4+ and CD8+ T cells. RNA extraction was followed by reverse transcription into cDNA, which acted as the sequencing template. Only in-frame clones appear in the TCRdb table, and some are missing; sequencing was by immunoSEQ multiplex PCR. The profile shows about 120,000 clones, about 61% of them singletons. This specimen was CD8+ T cells sorted from blood, taken at week 4, from a patient treated with tofacitinib. The clonotype comes from a human donor with alopecia areata.

CDR3 residues: CASEGSGGTGETQYF. CDR3 bases: TGTGCCAGCGAGGGTAGCGGGGGGACAGGAGAGACCCAGTACTTC. This chain uses TRBV7-2 with TRBJ2-5, with 10 nucleotides matching TRBD2. V shed 8 bases and J 4 bases; nucleotides not matched to a gene: 10. Germline lookup yields CDR1 SGHTA and CDR2 FQGNSA. CDR3 length: 15 residues.